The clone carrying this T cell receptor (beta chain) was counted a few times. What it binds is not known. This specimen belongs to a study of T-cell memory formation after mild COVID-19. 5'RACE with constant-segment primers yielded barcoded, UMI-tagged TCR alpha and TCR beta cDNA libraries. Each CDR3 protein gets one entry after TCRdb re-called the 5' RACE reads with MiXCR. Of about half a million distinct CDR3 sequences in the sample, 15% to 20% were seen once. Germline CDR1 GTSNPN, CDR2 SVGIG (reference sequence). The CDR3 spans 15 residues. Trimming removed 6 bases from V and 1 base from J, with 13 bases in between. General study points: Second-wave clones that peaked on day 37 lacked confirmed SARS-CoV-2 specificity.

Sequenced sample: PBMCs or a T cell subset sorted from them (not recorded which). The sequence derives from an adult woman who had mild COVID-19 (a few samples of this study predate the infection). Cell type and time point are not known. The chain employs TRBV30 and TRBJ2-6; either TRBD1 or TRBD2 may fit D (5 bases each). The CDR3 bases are TGTGCCTGTGGGACGGCCGAGTCTGGGGCCAACGTCCTGACTTTC. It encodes CACGTAESGANVLTF. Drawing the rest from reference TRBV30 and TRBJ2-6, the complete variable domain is SQTIHQWPATLVQPVGSPLSLECTVEGTSNPNLYWYRQAAGRGLQLLFYSVGIGQISSEVPQNLSASRPQDRQFILSSKKLLLSDSGFYLCACGTAESGANVLTFGAGSRLTVL.